The subject of this entry is one TCR beta chain. Trimming removed 5 bases from V and 1 base from J; junction bases left unmatched: 2. The CDR3 spans 14 residues. The V gene's germline CDR1 is MNHEY and CDR2 SVGAGI. This sample was included in a study of shared clonotypes between healthy human individuals. Method: immunoSEQ multiplex PCR; TCRdb's copy keeps in-frame clones and lacks some. Of roughly 2.6 million clones in the sample, around 90% were seen once. Sequencing input: naive CD4+ T cells sorted from blood. The subset here: CD45RA+ positively selected. This receptor was taken from a man younger than 35 in good health. V is TRBV6-5 and J is TRBJ1-5; 7 nucleotides match TRBD1. This chain's CDR3 is CASSETGSNQPQHF. CDR3 in DNA: TGTGCCAGCAGTGAGACAGGGAGCAATCAGCCCCAGCATTTT.